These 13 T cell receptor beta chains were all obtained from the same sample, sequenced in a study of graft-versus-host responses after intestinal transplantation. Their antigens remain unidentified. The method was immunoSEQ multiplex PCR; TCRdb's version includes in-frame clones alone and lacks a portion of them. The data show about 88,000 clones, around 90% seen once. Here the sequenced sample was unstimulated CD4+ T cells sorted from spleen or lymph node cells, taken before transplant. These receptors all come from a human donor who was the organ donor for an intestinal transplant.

The CDR3 DNA sequence: TGTGCCAGCAGACGGAATAGCGGGGGAGGCACAGATACGCAGTATTTT. Amino acid sequence: CASRRNSGGGTDTQYF. This chain links TRBV6-6 with TRBJ2-3, with 9 nucleotides matching TRBD2. Unmatched junction bases numbered 8, after V lost 6 bases and J lost 1 base. Per the germline V gene, CDR1 is MNHNY and CDR2 is SVGAGI (reference sequence). The CDR3 is 16 amino acids.

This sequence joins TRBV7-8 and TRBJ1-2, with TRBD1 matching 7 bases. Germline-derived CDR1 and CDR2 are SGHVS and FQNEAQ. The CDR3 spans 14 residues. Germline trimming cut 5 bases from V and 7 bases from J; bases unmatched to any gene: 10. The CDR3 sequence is CASSDRVLRGGYTF. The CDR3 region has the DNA TGTGCCAGCAGCGACAGGGTTCTACGGGGTGGCTACACCTTC.

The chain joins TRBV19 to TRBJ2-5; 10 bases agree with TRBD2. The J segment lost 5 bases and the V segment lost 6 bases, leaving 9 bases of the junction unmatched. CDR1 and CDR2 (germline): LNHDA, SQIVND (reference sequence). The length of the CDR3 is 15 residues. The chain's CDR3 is CASRDLAGGGETQYF. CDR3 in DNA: TGTGCCAGTAGGGATTTAGCGGGAGGCGGTGAGACCCAGTACTTC.

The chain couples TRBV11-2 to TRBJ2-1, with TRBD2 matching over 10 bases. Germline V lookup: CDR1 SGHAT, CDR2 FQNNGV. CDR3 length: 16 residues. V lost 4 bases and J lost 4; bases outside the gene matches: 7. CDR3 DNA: TGTGCCAGCAGCTATCCACTAGCGGGACTATACAATGAGCAGTTCTTC. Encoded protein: CASSYPLAGLYNEQFF.

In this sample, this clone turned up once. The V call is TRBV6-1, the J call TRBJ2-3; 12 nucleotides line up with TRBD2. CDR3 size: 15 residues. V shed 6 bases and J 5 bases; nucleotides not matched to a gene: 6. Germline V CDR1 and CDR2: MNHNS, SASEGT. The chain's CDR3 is CASRELAGGGDTQYF. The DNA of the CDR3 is TGTGCCAGCAGGGAACTAGCGGGAGGTGGAGATACGCAGTATTTT.

The CDR3 protein is CASSRLQGTESSYEQYF. DNA for the CDR3: TGTGCCAGCAGCCGCTTACAAGGGACAGAAAGCTCCTACGAGCAGTACTTC. This chain joins TRBV7-6 and TRBJ2-7; TRBD1 aligns across 7 bases. J lost 0 bases, V lost 5 bases, and 13 bases had no gene match. This CDR3 comprises 17 residues. Germline assignment: CDR1 SGHVS and CDR2 FNYEAQ.

Written as DNA, the CDR3 is TGCGCCAGCAGCTCACTAGCGGGAGTCGAGACCCAGTACTTC. Translating gives CASSSLAGVETQYF. The chain couples TRBV5-1 to TRBJ2-5; 11 nucleotides align to TRBD2. CDR3 length: 14 residues. V shed 3 bases and J 5 bases; nucleotides not matched to a gene: 3. Germline assignment: CDR1 SGHRS and CDR2 YFSETQ.

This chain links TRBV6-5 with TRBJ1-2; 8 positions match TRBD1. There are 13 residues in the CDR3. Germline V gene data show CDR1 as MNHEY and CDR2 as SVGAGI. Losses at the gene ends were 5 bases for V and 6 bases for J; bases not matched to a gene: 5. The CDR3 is CASSRTGSHGYTF. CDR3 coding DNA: TGTGCCAGCAGTCGGACAGGGTCTCATGGCTACACCTTC.

For the CDR3, the DNA is TGCGCCAGCAGCCGTAGCGGGGGGGATAGGACCCAGTACTTC. Amino acids: CASSRSGGDRTQYF. The chain employs TRBV5-1 and TRBJ2-5; 11 nucleotides line up with TRBD2. Per the germline V gene, CDR1 is SGHRS and CDR2 is YFSETQ. V dropped 4 bases and J dropped 7; count of bases not matched to a gene: 6. CDR3 length equals 14 residues.

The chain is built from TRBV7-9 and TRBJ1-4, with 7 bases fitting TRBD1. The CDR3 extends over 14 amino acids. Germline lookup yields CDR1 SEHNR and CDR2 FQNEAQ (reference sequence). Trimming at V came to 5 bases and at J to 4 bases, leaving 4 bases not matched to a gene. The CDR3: CASSRGQINEKLFF. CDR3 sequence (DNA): TGTGCCAGCAGCCGGGGACAGATTAATGAAAAACTGTTTTTT.

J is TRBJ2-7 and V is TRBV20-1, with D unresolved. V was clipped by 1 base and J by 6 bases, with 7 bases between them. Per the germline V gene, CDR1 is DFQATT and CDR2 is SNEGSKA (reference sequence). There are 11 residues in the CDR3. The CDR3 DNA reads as TGCAGTGCTAGAGTGTCATCCGAGCAGTACTTC. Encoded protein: CSARVSSEQYF.

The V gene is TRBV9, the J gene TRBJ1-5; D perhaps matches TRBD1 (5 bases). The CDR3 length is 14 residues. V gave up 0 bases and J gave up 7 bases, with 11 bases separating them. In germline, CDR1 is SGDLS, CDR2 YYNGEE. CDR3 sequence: CASSVAGLGQPQHF. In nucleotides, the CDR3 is TGTGCCAGCAGCGTAGCAGGGTTGGGCCAGCCCCAGCATTTT.

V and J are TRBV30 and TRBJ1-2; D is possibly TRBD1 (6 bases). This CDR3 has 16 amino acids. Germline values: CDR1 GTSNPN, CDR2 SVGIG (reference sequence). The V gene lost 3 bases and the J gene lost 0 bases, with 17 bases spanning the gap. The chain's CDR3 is CAWRGGTMFSNYGYTF. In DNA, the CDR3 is TGTGCCTGGAGAGGTGGGACAATGTTCTCTAACTATGGCTACACCTTC.